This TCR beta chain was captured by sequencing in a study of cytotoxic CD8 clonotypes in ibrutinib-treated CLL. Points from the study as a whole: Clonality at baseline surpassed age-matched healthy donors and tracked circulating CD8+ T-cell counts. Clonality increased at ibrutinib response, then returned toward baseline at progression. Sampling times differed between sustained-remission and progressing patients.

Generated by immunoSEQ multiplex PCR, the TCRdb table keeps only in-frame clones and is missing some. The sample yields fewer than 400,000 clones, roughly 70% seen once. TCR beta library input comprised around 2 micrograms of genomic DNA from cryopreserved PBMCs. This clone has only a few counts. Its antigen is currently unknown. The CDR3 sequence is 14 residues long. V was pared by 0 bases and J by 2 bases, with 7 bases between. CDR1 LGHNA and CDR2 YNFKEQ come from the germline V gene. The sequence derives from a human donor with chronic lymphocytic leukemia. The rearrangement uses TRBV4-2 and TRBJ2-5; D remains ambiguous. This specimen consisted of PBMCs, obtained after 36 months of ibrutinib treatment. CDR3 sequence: CASSQEGRQETQYF. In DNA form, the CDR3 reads TGTGCCAGCAGCCAAGAGGGTAGACAAGAGACCCAGTACTTC.